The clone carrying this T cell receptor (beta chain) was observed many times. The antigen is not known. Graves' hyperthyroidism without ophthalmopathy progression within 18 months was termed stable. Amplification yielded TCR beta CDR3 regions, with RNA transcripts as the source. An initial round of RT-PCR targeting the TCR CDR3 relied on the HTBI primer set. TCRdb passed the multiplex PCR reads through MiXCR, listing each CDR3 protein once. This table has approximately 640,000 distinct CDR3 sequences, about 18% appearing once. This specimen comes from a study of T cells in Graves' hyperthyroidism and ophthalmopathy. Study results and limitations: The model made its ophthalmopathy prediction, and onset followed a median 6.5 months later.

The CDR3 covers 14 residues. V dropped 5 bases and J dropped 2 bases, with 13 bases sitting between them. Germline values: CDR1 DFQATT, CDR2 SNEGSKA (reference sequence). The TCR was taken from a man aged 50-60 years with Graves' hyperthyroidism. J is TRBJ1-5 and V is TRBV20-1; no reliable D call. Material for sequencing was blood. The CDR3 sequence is CSAPPPRGNQPQHF. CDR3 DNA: TGCAGTGCTCCCCCTCCCCGGGGCAATCAGCCCCAGCATTTT.